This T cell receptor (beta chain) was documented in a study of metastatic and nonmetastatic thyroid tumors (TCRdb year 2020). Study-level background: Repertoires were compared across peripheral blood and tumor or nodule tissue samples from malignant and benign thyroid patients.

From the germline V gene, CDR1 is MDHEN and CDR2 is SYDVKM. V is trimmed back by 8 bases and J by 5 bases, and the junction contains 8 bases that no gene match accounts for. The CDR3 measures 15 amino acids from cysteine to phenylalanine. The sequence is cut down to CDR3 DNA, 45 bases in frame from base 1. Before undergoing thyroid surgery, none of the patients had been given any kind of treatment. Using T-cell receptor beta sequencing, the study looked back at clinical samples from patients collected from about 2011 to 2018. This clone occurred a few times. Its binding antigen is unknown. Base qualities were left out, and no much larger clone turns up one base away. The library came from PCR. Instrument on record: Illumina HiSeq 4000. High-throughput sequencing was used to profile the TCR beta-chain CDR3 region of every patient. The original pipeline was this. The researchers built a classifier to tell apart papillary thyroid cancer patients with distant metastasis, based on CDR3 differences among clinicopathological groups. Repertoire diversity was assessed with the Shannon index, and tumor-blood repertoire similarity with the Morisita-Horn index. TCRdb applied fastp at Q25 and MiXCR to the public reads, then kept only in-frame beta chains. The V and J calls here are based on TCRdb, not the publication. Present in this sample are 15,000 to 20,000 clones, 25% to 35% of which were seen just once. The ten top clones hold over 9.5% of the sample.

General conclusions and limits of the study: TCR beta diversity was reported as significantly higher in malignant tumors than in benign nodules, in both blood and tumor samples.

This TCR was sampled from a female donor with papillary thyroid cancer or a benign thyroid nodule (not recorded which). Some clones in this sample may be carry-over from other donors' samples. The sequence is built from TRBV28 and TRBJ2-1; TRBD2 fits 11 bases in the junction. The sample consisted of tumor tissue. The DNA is TGTGCCAGCCCGCCGGTACTAGCGGGAGACAATGAGCAGTTCTTC. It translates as CASPPVLAGDNEQFF. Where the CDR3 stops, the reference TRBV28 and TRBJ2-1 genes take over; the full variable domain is DVKVTQSSRYLVKRTGEKVFLECVQDMDHENMFWYRQDPGLGLRLIYFSYDVKMKEKGDIPEGYSVSREKKERFSLILESASTNQTSMYLCASPPVLAGDNEQFFGPGTRLTVL.